The rows below give T cell receptor beta chains drawn from one sample of a study of T-cell memory formation after mild COVID-19. TCRdb ran MiXCR on the 5' RACE reads and lists one entry per CDR3 protein. The repertoire holds 400,000 to 450,000 distinct CDR3 sequences, with over 15% as singletons. The sample comprised PBMCs or a T cell subset sorted from them (not recorded which). These receptors were collected from a young man who had mild COVID-19 (a few samples of this study predate the infection). Cell type and time point are not known. The CDR3 runs from the conserved cysteine through the conserved F or W. Each record gives: clone size, J gene, V gene, D gene, CDR3 DNA, CDR3 protein. D genes are given only for firm matches. Expanded clones get a size class; other rows say once, few or many, or leave the size out.

size: few
J: TRBJ2-3
V: TRBV4-1
D: -
DNA: TGCGCCAGCAGCCAAGATGAGGGATATACGCAGTATTTT
CDR3: CASSQDEGYTQYF

size: few
J: TRBJ1-1
V: TRBV20-1
D: -
DNA: TGCAGTGCTAGGAGGGTCCCAGGTCAGAACACTGAAGCTTTCTTT
CDR3: CSARRVPGQNTEAFF

size: many
J: TRBJ2-5
V: TRBV3-1
D: TRBD1
DNA: TGTGCCAGCAGCCTCGGACAGGGGCCCCAAGAGACCCAGTACTTC
CDR3: CASSLGQGPQETQYF

size: -
J: TRBJ2-5
V: TRBV7-2
D: -
DNA: TGTGCCAGCACCCCGGTGAAGGGGACCCAGTACTTC
CDR3: CASTPVKGTQYF

size: -
J: TRBJ1-1
V: TRBV6-6
D: -
DNA: TGTGCCAGCAGTTACTATCCAGGAGCGAACACTGAAGCTTTCTTT
CDR3: CASSYYPGANTEAFF

size: many
J: TRBJ2-3
V: TRBV5-5
D: TRBD1
DNA: TGTGCCAGCAGCGGGGAGGGGACAGGGGGGACAGATACGCAGTATTTT
CDR3: CASSGEGTGGTDTQYF

size: -
J: TRBJ1-2
V: TRBV20-1
D: TRBD1
DNA: TGCAGTGCTCCTCCCTCCGGACAGGGGGATGACGGCTACACCTTC
CDR3: CSAPPSGQGDDGYTF

size: -
J: TRBJ1-1
V: TRBV28
D: -
DNA: TGTGCCAGCAGTTTAGTGGGGGAAGCTTTCTTT
CDR3: CASSLVGEAFF

size: -
J: TRBJ1-5
V: TRBV5-1
D: -
DNA: TGCGCCAGCAGCTTGGATGGGGAATCGAGCCAGCCCCAGCATTTT
CDR3: CASSLDGESSQPQHF

size: few
J: TRBJ2-2
V: TRBV12-5
D: -
DNA: TGTGCTAGTGGTTTGCCCTGGGGACTGGACCCCACCGGGGAGCTGTTTTTT
CDR3: CASGLPWGLDPTGELFF

size: -
J: TRBJ2-7
V: TRBV5-1
D: -
DNA: TGCGCCAGCAGCCCCTCCAGGGTTCCCTACGAGCAGTACTTC
CDR3: CASSPSRVPYEQYF

size: few
J: TRBJ2-7
V: TRBV9
D: -
DNA: TGTGCCAGCAGCGTAGGGCCAGCACAGAGGGTCGAAGAGCAGTACTTC
CDR3: CASSVGPAQRVEEQYF

size: few
J: TRBJ2-5
V: TRBV7-2
D: TRBD2
DNA: TGTGCCAGCAGCTCCATAGCTAGAATCTTAGCGGGCAAAGAGACCCAGTACTTC
CDR3: CASSSIARILAGKETQYF

size: few
J: TRBJ2-1
V: TRBV7-3
D: TRBD1
DNA: TGTGCCAGCAGCTTCGACAGGGCAACCTACAATGAGCAGTTCTTC
CDR3: CASSFDRATYNEQFF

size: few
J: TRBJ1-6
V: TRBV7-2
D: -
DNA: TGTGCCAGCAGGCCCCGGACGCCTCGCAATTCACCCCTCCACTTT
CDR3: CASRPRTPRNSPLHF

size: -
J: TRBJ2-3
V: TRBV19
D: -
DNA: TGTGCCAGTAGTATCGTCCAATGGGATACGCAGTATTTT
CDR3: CASSIVQWDTQYF

size: few
J: TRBJ2-3
V: TRBV11-2
D: -
DNA: TGTGCCAGCAGCTTAAGGGGGAGCCTCACAGATACGCAGTATTTT
CDR3: CASSLRGSLTDTQYF

size: few
J: TRBJ2-5
V: TRBV6-6
D: -
DNA: TGTGCCAGCGGTAATCAGGGGTGGGAGACCCAGTACTTC
CDR3: CASGNQGWETQYF

size: -
J: TRBJ2-2
V: TRBV12-3/TRBV12-4
D: TRBD2
DNA: TGTGCCAGCAGTTTTAGCGGGGGAGCCCGCGGGGAGCTGTTTTTT
CDR3: CASSFSGGARGELFF

size: -
J: TRBJ2-1
V: TRBV7-3
D: -
DNA: TGTGCCAGCAGCCACTACGCGGAGGGAGGTGAGCAGTTCTTC
CDR3: CASSHYAEGGEQFF